This T cell receptor (beta chain) appears in the sequencing data of a study of long-term antiretroviral therapy in people with HIV. Survey-level immunoSEQ v3.0 assays were run. Sequencing used immunoSEQ multiplex PCR; TCRdb keeps in-frame clones, though not all of them. The sample lists 23,000 or so clones; over 80% were seen once. Germline assignment: CDR1 MNHEY and CDR2 SVGAGI. V was trimmed by 5 bases and J by 11 bases, leaving 12 bases between them. The CDR3 spans 11 residues. The sequence was obtained from a man in his fifties with HIV. The chain links TRBV6-5 to TRBJ1-1; unclear D gene. Sequences were derived from unsorted PBMCs, sampled 0.4 years after starting antiretroviral therapy. The CDR3 reads CASSTSGTAFF. CDR3 nucleotides: TGTGCCAGCAGTACCTCAGGTACGGCTTTCTTT.